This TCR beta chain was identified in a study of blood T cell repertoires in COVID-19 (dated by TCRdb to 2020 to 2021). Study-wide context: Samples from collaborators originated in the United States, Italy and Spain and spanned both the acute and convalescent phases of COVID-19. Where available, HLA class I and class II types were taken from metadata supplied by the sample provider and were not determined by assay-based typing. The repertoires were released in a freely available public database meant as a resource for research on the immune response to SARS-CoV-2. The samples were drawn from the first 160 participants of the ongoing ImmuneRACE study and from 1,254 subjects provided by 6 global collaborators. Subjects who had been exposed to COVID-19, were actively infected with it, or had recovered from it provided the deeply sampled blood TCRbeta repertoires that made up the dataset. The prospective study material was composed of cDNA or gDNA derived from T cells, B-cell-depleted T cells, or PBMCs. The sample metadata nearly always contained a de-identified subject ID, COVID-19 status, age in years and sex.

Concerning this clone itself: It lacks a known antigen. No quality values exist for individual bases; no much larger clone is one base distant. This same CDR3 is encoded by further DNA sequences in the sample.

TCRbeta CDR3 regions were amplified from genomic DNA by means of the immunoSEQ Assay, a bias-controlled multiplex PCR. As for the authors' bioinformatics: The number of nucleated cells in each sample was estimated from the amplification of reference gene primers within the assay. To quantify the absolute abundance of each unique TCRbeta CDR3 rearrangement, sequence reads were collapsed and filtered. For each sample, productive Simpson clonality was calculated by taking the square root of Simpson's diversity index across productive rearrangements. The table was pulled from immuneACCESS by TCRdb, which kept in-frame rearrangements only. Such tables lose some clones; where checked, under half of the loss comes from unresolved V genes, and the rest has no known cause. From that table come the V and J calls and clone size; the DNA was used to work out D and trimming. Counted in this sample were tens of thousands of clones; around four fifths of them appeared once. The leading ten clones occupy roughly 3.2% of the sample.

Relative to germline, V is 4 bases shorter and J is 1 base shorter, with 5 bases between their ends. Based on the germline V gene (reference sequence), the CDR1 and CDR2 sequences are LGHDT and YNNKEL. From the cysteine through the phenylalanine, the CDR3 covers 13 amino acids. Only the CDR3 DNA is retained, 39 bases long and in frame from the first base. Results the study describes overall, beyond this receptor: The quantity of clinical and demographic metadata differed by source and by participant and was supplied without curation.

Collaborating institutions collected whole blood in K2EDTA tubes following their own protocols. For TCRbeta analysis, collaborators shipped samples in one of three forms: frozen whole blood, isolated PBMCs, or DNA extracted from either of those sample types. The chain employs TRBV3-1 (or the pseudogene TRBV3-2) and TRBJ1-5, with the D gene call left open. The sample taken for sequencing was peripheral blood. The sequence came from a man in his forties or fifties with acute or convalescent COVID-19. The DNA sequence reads TGTGCCAGCAGCCCTGGCAGCAATCAGCCCCAGCATTTT. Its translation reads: CASSPGSNQPQHF.